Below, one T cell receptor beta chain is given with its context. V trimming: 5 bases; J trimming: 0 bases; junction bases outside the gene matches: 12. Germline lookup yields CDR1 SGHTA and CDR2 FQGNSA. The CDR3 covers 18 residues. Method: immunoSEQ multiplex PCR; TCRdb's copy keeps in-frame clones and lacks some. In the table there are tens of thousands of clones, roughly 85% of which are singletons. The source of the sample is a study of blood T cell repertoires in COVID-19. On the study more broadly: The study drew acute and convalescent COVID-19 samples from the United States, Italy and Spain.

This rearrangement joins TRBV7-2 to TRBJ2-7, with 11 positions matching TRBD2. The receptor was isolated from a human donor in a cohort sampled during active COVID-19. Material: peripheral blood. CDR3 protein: CASSPGASGRSSSYEQYF. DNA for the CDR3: TGTGCCAGCAGCCCAGGGGCTAGCGGGAGGTCGAGCTCCTACGAGCAGTACTTC.